Listed below are T cell receptor beta chains from one sample, sequenced in a study of T cells in Graves' hyperthyroidism and ophthalmopathy. From the multiplex PCR reads, TCRdb called clonotypes with MiXCR, one entry per CDR3 protein. This sample has about 350,000 distinct CDR3 sequences, with approximately 19% found just once. The specimen was blood. The receptors derive from a woman aged 18-29 years with Graves' hyperthyroidism. The CDR3 runs from the conserved cysteine through the conserved F or W. The D gene is left open where the match is weak.

cdr3_length	v_call	d_call	j_call	cdr3_aa
15	TRBV6-5	NA	TRBJ2-5	CASSYRQGKQETQYF
12	TRBV29-1	NA	TRBJ1-2	CSSGPEDGGYTF
18	TRBV18	TRBD1	TRBJ1-1	CASSPDRGPPVGNTEAFF
17	TRBV5-1	NA	TRBJ2-2	CASQTGAKFANTGELFF
13	TRBV6-4	NA	TRBJ2-1	CASSVTGYNEQFF
13	TRBV2	NA	TRBJ1-2	CASREGIYYGYTF
14	TRBV10-3	NA	TRBJ1-1	CAISEGGLNTEAFF
13	TRBV6-1	NA	TRBJ1-1	CASSDGGSTEAFF
15	TRBV20-1	NA	TRBJ1-5	CSVRDVRVPGQPQHF
14	TRBV6-2/TRBV6-3	NA	TRBJ2-7	CASSYSIPTYEQYF
16	TRBV11-2	TRBD1	TRBJ2-1	CASSTGTVSSYNEQFF
17	TRBV2	TRBD1	TRBJ2-7	CASPPFKLDRGLYEQYF
15	TRBV20-1	TRBD1	TRBJ1-2	CSARDPAGGPYGYTF
13	TRBV12-3/TRBV12-4	TRBD1	TRBJ1-2	CASSLYRGHGYTF
12	TRBV30	NA	TRBJ2-5	CAWTGFGETQYF
19	TRBV19	NA	TRBJ2-6	CASSKRVISPLSGANVLTF
12	TRBV10-3	NA	TRBJ2-7	CASMDGIHEQYF
14	TRBV10-3	NA	TRBJ2-5	CAISEGGLKETQYF
14	TRBV7-9	TRBD1	TRBJ2-7	CASRSTGGINEQYF
16	TRBV28	NA	TRBJ1-2	CASSFLDVRRDYGYTF
15	TRBV20-1	NA	TRBJ2-7	CSARPNLLNAYEQYF
15	TRBV9	TRBD1	TRBJ2-5	CASSVGGTAQETQYF
14	TRBV6-1	NA	TRBJ1-5	CASNRVPSNQPQHF
16	TRBV12-3/TRBV12-4	TRBD1	TRBJ1-1	CASSPRTGAGDTEAFF
12	TRBV29-1	NA	TRBJ2-5	CSASEARETQYF
17	TRBV14	NA	TRBJ1-1	CASSQGLWGARGNEAFF
11	TRBV7-9	NA	TRBJ2-7	CASSFNYEQYF
14	TRBV11-1	NA	TRBJ1-1	CASSVSRRGTEAFF
21	TRBV28	TRBD1	TRBJ1-5	CASSITYLRDRDLYSNQPQHF